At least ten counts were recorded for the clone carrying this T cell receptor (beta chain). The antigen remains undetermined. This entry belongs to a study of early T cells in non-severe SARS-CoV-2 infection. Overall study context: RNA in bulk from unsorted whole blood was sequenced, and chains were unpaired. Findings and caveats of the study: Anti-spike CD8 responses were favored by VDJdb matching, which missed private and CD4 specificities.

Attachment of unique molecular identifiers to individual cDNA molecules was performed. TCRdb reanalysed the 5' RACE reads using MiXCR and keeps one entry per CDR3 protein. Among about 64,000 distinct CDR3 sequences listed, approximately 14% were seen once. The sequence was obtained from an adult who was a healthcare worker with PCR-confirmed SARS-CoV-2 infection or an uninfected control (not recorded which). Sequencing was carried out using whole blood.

The CDR3 nucleotides are TGTGCCAGCAGTGACGAAACAGGCCGGGTCGGGCGCTATGGCTACACCTTC. Protein: CASSDETGRVGRYGYTF. The V call is TRBV6-1, the J call TRBJ1-2; weak D call: TRBD1 (5 bases). The CDR3 spans 17 residues. V lost 3 bases to trimming and J lost 4 bases, with 21 bases between them. The germline V gene encodes CDR1 MNHNS and CDR2 SASEGT.